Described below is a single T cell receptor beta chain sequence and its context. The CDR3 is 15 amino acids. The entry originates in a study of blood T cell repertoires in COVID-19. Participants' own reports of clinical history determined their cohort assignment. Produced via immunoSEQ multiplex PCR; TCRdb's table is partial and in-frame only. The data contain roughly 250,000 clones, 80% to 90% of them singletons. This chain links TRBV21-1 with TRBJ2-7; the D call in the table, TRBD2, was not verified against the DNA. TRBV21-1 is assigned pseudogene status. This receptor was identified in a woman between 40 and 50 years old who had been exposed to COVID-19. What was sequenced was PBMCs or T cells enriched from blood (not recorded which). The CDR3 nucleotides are TGTGCCAGCAGCTCCTCGGCGGGGCCCTTCTACGAGCAGTACTTC. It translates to CASSSSAGPFYEQYF.